Sequencing of this T cell receptor beta chain was carried out in a study of cytotoxic CD8 clonotypes in ibrutinib-treated CLL. On the study more broadly: The cohort had about a dozen relapsed/refractory and around 14 treatment-naive patients, some 18 IGHV unmutated. On average, each sample had hundreds of thousands of productive templates and more than 75,000 productive rearrangements.

Here immunoSEQ multiplex PCR was the method, and the copy in TCRdb shows in-frame clones only, minus some. The table has more than 140,000 clones, approximately 80% seen once. Study-level results: Clonality showed a rise at ibrutinib response that reversed toward baseline at progression. Progressing patients had sampling times that differed from those of sustained-remission patients.

For this clone: Antigen unknown.

This CDR3 comprises 15 residues. Per the germline V gene, CDR1 is MNHEY and CDR2 is SVGAGI. Trimming took off 8 bases at V and 1 base at J, with 17 bases between the two ends. The clonotype was recovered from a human donor with chronic lymphocytic leukemia. The chain carries TRBV6-5 and TRBJ1-1; D is uncertain. Specimen: PBMCs, collected after 12 months of ibrutinib treatment. CDR3 coding DNA: TGTGCCAGCTCACTATACGGTCTCACGAACACTGAAGCTTTCTTT. Encoded protein: CASSLYGLTNTEAFF.